Described below is a single T cell receptor beta chain sequence and its context. The antigen is undetermined. The V gene end was trimmed by 3 bases and the J gene end by 5 bases; junction bases not matched to a gene: 4. The germline gives CDR1 SGHTA, CDR2 FQGNSA. The CDR3 contains 15 residues. The sample is drawn from a study of CD8+ T cells in alopecia areata. Study-wide points: Affected scalp, especially in alopecia totalis/universalis, had a higher clonality than normal scalp did. TCR sharing across patients was less clear than in mice, possibly HLA-related.

RNA extraction was followed by reverse transcription into cDNA, which acted as the sequencing template. Clones were sequenced by immunoSEQ multiplex PCR, and TCRdb holds only the in-frame ones, with some missing. The sample carries more than 95,000 clones, 55% recorded once. The rearrangement joins TRBV7-2 to TRBJ2-3; 11 positions agree with TRBD2. The specimen sequenced was CD4+ T cells sorted from blood. The source of this sequence is a human donor in good health. The CDR3, as DNA: TGTGCCAGCAGCTTTTTGCTAGCGGGGGGAGATACGCAGTATTTT. Translated, it gives CASSFLLAGGDTQYF.